This TCR beta chain stems from a study of beta chain features in type 1 diabetes. The investigators reverse transcribed all of the isolated RNA, so they sequenced expressed TCRB transcripts. Method: immunoSEQ multiplex PCR; TCRdb's copy keeps in-frame clones and lacks some. Among around 430,000 clones listed, 30% were seen once. V lost 3 bases to trimming and J lost 5 bases, with 13 bases between them. This CDR3 region has 15 residues. The V gene's germline CDR1 is KGHSH and CDR2 LQKENI. The receptor's source is a young man in good health. The chain uses TRBV18 and TRBJ2-2; TRBD1 or TRBD2 may be the D gene (6 bases each). Sequenced material: naive CD4+ T cells from blood. In DNA, the CDR3 is TGTGCCAGCTCACCGCGGGACACCTCTACCGGGGAGCTGTTTTTT. It encodes CASSPRDTSTGELFF.